These 4 T cell receptor beta chains were sequenced from one sample in a study of beta chain features in type 1 diabetes. Isolated RNA was reverse transcribed in full, so expressed TCRB transcripts were sequenced. Data came from immunoSEQ multiplex PCR; TCRdb stores just in-frame clones and leaves some out. This sample has approximately 84,000 clones, with about 32% found just once. Sequenced material: stem cell memory CD4+ T cells from blood. The receptors come from a woman under 30 in good health.

This clone was observed a single time. The chain is built from TRBV9 and TRBJ1-1; D possibly corresponds to TRBD1 (5 bases). V gave up 0 bases and J gave up 4 bases, with 13 bases separating them. There are 15 residues in the CDR3. The V gene's germline CDR1 is SGDLS and CDR2 YYNGEE. The DNA of the CDR3 is TGTGCCAGCAGCGTAGAAGATGGGGGGATCACTGAAGCTTTCTTT. Its translation: CASSVEDGGITEAFF. Full variable domain (remainder filled in from reference TRBV9 and TRBJ1-1): DSGVTQTPKHLITATGQRVTLRCSPRSGDLSVYWYQQSLDQGLQFLIQYYNGEERAKGNILERFSAQQFPDLHSELNLSSLELGDSALYFCASSVEDGGITEAFFGQGTRLTVV.

The chain combines TRBV7-2 with TRBJ2-3, with 7 bases matching TRBD2. Germline values: CDR1 SGHTA, CDR2 FQGNSA. The ends lost 6 bases at V and 0 bases at J; junction bases unmatched: 9. CDR3 length: 16 residues. The CDR3 sequence: CASRSPKRGSTDTQYF. The CDR3 DNA sequence: TGTGCCAGCAGATCCCCTAAGCGGGGTAGCACAGATACGCAGTATTTT.

The CDR3, as DNA: TGTGCCTGGAGTGGGGACAGGAGGAAGGTCAATGAGCAGTTCTTC. It codes for CAWSGDRRKVNEQFF. The chain is built from TRBV30 and TRBJ2-1; 8 bases align to TRBD1. This CDR3 has 15 amino acids. Germline V gene lookup returns CDR1 GTSNPN and CDR2 SVGIG (reference sequence). J gave up 6 bases and V 1 base, and 8 bases lay outside the gene matches.

In its sample, this clone was seen a few times. V and J are TRBV4-3 and TRBJ2-3, with D hard to call. V lost 1 base to trimming and J lost 2 bases, with 7 bases between them. This CDR3 is built from 14 residues. Per germline, CDR1 LGHNA and CDR2 YSLEER. CDR3 residues: CASSQGGYTDTQYF. In DNA, the CDR3 is TGCGCCAGCAGCCAAGGAGGATACACAGATACGCAGTATTTT.